Shown below are 13 T cell receptor beta chains from a single sample sequenced in a study of T-cell reconstitution after alpha-beta-depleted transplantation in children. Preparing the TCRbeta library involved the use of unique molecular identifiers. TCRdb processed the PCR reads anew with MiXCR; each CDR3 protein has one entry. The sample includes a few hundred thousand distinct CDR3 sequences, around 27% of them seen just once. The sequencing here drew on PBMCs, taken before TCRalphabeta/CD19-depleted stem cell transplant. The receptors derive from a boy under three years old with Wiskott-Aldrich syndrome, due to receive a stem cell transplant.

The V gene is TRBV11-1, the J gene TRBJ2-2, with unresolved D. From germline, CDR1 is SGHAT and CDR2 FQDESV (reference sequence). Trimming removed 5 bases at V and 4 bases at J, with 11 bases between. CDR3 length: 14 residues. In nucleotides, the CDR3 is TGTGCCAGCAGCGTAATGAGCGTCACCGGGGAGCTGTTTTTT. This translates into CASSVMSVTGELFF.

The chain recombines TRBV25-1 with TRBJ2-7, with 9 nucleotides matching TRBD1. Germline V gene data show CDR1 as MGHDK and CDR2 as SYGVNS. V shed 3 bases and J 3 bases; nucleotides not matched to a gene: 15. The CDR3 loop spans 18 amino acids. The CDR3 DNA reads TGTGCCAGCAGTGAGAAGGGACAGGGTAAGGGGTCCTACTACGAGCAGTACTTC. Translating gives CASSEKGQGKGSYYEQYF.

The V gene is TRBV6-5, the J gene TRBJ2-7; 8 bases fit TRBD2. In germline, CDR1 is MNHEY, CDR2 SVGAGI. The CDR3 covers 19 residues. V gave up 0 bases and J gave up 2 bases; unmatched junction bases: 15. CDR3 sequence reads: CASSYSQRKVGGRPYEQYF. The DNA for the CDR3 is TGTGCCAGCAGTTACTCCCAGAGGAAGGTGGGCGGGAGGCCCTACGAGCAGTACTTC.

This clonotype was seen a few times. Mismatch with germline at one junction end may stem from a read error. For the CDR3, the DNA is TGCAGTGCTAGACGGACAGGGGATCAGCCCCAGTTTTTT. Translation: CSARRTGDQPQFF. The chain joins TRBV20-1 to TRBJ1-5, with 9 nucleotides matching TRBD1. Germline CDR1 reads DFQATT; CDR2 reads SNEGSKA (reference sequence). The CDR3 has 13 residues.

The chain employs TRBV24-1 and TRBJ2-1; 8 nucleotides line up with TRBD1. The CDR3 is made up of 16 amino acids. CDR1 KGHDR and CDR2 SFDVKD come from the germline V gene. V dropped 3 bases and J dropped 5; count of bases not matched to a gene: 8. CDR3 amino acids: CATSDAQGVNDNEQFF. Written as DNA, the CDR3 is TGTGCCACCAGTGATGCACAGGGGGTGAACGACAATGAGCAGTTCTTC.

This clonotype was observed a few times. This sequence joins TRBV10-3 and TRBJ2-5; D may be TRBD1 or TRBD2 (6 bases each). V lost 6 bases, J lost 5 bases, and 16 bases lay in between. From germline, CDR1 is ENHRY and CDR2 SYGVKD. This CDR3 spans 14 amino acids. The CDR3 DNA sequence: TGTGCCATCAGCGAACCCCAGGGGAGGGAGACCCAGTACTTC. This encodes CAISEPQGRETQYF.

This clonotype appeared a few times. This chain connects TRBV7-2 to TRBJ1-2, with D possibly TRBD1 on 6 matching bases. V shed 2 bases and J shed 8 bases, with 15 bases lying between them. CDR3 length: 14 residues. CDR1 and CDR2 (germline): SGHTA, FQGNSA. This CDR3 is CASSLSQGTRGYTF. DNA of the CDR3: TGTGCCAGCAGCTTATCGCAGGGGACGCGGGGCTACACCTTC.

The V and J genes are TRBV20-1 and TRBJ1-5; TRBD1 matches at 9 bases. This CDR3 has 14 residues. Trimming cost V 2 bases and J 6 bases; bases outside gene matches: 5. CDR1 is DFQATT, CDR2 SNEGSKA, per germline (reference sequence). CDR3 in DNA: TGCAGTGCTAGACAACAGGGGGCCGGTCAGCCCCAGCATTTT. Protein: CSARQQGAGQPQHF.

This clonotype was detected only a few times. The CDR3 is CASSSLTSGIDTQYF. The CDR3 DNA reads as TGTGCCAGCAGTTCCCTGACTAGCGGGATAGATACGCAGTATTTT. The J gene is TRBJ2-3, the V gene TRBV28, with TRBD2 identical over 11 bases. The CDR3 consists of 15 residues. The junction had 5 bases not matched to a gene; V was cut back by 4 bases and J by 5 bases. CDR1 is MDHEN, CDR2 SYDVKM, per germline.

V and J are TRBV27 and TRBJ1-5; a possible D gene is TRBD1 (6 bases). Germline CDR1 reads MNHEY; CDR2 reads SMNVEV (reference sequence). Deletions cut 5 bases from V and 7 bases from J, with 15 bases between. The CDR3 runs 14 residues. This CDR3 reads CASSITGTSQPQHF. As DNA, the CDR3 is TGTGCCAGCAGTATCACAGGGACCTCCCAGCCCCAGCATTTT.

CDR3 DNA sequence: TGTGCCAGCAGTTTATCGCTTACCGTATACAGGGGGCGCGGGACCGGGGAGCTGTTTTTT. Protein sequence: CASSLSLTVYRGRGTGELFF. The V call is TRBV27, the J call TRBJ2-2, with 9 bases matching TRBD1. In germline, CDR1 is MNHEY, CDR2 SMNVEV (reference sequence). Unmatched junction bases numbered 16, after V lost 0 bases and J lost 5 bases. The CDR3 length is 20 residues.

The chain employs TRBV5-1 and TRBJ2-7; TRBD1 or TRBD2 may be the D gene (5 bases each). Deletions cut 4 bases from V and 6 bases from J, with 14 bases between. Germline assignment: CDR1 SGHRS and CDR2 YFSETQ. The CDR3 is 13 residues long. CDR3 residues: CASSPGAGREQYF. The CDR3 coding sequence is TGCGCCAGCAGCCCCGGGGCAGGGCGCGAGCAGTACTTC.

The chain couples TRBV12-3 or TRBV12-4 to TRBJ2-1; 7 positions match TRBD2. The CDR3 length is 17 residues. V lost 1 base and J lost 1; bases outside the gene matches: 7. The CDR3: CASSLVGGTDSYNEQFF. The CDR3 DNA sequence: TGTGCCAGCAGTTTAGTGGGGGGGACCGATTCCTACAATGAGCAGTTCTTC.